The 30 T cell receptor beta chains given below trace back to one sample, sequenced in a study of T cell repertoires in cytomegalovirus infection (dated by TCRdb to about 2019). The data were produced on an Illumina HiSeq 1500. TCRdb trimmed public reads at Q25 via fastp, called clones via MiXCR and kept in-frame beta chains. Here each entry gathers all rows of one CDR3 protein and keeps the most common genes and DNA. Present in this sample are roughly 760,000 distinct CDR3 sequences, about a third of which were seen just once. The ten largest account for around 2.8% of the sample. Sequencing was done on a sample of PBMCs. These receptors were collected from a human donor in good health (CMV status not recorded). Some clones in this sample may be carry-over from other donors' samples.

The CDR3 nucleotides read TGTGCCAGCAGCTTAGTCCCAGGGGAAGAGACCCAGTACTTC. Translating it yields CASSLVPGEETQYF. The chain couples TRBV7-2 to TRBJ2-5; maybe TRBD1 (6 bases). The CDR3 totals 14 residues. Per germline, CDR1 SGHTA and CDR2 FQGNSA. The V and J ends lost 1 base and 3 bases respectively, with 9 bases between them.

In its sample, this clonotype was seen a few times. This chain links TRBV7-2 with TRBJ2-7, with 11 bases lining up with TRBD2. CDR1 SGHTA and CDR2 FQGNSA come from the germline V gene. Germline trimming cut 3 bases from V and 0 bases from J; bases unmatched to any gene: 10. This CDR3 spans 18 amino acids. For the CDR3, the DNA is TGTGCCAGCAGCTTTACCGGGACTAGCGGAGAGTACTCCTACGAGCAGTACTTC. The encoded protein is CASSFTGTSGEYSYEQYF.

CDR3 DNA: TGTGCCAGCAGTGAGGACAGGGCTAATGAAAAACTGTTTTTT. Residues: CASSEDRANEKLFF. The chain has TRBV25-1 and TRBJ1-4; the match to TRBD1 covers 8 bases. CDR1 is MGHDK and CDR2 is SYGVNS in the germline V gene. The CDR3 length is 14 residues. The trim removed 3 bases at V and 3 bases at J, leaving 0 bases unmatched.

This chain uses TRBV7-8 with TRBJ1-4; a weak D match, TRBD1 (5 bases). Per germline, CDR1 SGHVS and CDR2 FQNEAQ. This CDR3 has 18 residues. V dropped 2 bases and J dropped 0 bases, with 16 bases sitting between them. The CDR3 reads CASSLPRGTGTTNEKLFF. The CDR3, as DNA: TGTGCCAGCAGCTTACCCCGGGGGACGGGGACAACTAATGAAAAACTGTTTTTT. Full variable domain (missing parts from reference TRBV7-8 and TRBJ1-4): GAGVSQSPRYKVAKRGQDVALRCDPISGHVSLFWYQQALGQGPEFLTYFQNEAQLDKSGLPSDRFFAERPEGSVSTLKIQRTQQEDSAVYLCASSLPRGTGTTNEKLFFGSGTQLSVL.

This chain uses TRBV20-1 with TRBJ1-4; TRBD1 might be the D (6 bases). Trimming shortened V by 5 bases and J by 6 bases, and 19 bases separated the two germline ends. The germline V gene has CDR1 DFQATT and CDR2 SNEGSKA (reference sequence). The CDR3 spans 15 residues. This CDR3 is CSAYGQRGSDEKLFF. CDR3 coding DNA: TGCAGTGCTTATGGGCAGAGGGGGTCTGATGAAAAACTGTTTTTT.

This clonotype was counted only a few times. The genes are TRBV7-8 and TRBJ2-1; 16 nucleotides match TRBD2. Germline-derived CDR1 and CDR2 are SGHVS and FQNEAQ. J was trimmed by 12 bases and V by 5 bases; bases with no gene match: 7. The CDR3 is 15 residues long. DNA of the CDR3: TGTGCCAGCAGCCGAGGGACTAGCGGGAGGGGGGGGCAGTTCTTC. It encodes CASSRGTSGRGGQFF.

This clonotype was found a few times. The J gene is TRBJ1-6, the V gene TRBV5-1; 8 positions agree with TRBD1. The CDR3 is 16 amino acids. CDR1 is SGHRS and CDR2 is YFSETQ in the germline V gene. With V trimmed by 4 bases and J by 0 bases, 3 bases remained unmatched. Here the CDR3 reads CASSRQGSSYNSPLHF. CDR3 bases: TGCGCCAGCAGCCGACAGGGGAGCTCCTATAATTCACCCCTCCACTTT.

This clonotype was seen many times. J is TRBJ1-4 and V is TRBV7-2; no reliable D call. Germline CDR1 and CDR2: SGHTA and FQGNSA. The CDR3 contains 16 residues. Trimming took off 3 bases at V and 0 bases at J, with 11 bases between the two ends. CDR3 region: CASSFFSPATNEKLFF. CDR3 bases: TGTGCCAGCAGCTTCTTTTCTCCCGCAACTAATGAAAAACTGTTTTTT.

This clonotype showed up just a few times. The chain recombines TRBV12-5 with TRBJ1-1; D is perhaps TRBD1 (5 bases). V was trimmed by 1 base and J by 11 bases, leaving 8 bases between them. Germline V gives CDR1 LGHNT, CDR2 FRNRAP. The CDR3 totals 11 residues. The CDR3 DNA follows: TGTGCTAGTGGTTTGGAGGGGTTGGCTTTCTTT. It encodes CASGLEGLAFF.

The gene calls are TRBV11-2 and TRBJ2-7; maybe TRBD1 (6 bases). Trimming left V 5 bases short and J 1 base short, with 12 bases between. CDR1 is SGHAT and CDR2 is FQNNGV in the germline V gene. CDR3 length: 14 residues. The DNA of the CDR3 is TGTGCCAGCAGCCAATTCACAGGGTCCTACGAGCAGTACTTC. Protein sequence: CASSQFTGSYEQYF.

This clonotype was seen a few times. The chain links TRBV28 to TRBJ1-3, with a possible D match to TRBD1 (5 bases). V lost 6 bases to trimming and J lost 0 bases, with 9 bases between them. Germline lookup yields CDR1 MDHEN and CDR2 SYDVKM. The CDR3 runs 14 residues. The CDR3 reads CASRWDDSGNTIYF. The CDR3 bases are TGTGCCAGCAGATGGGACGACTCTGGAAACACCATATATTTT.

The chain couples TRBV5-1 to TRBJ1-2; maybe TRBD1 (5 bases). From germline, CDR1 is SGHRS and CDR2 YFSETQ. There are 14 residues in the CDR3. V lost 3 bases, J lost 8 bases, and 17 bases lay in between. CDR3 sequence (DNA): TGCGCCAGCAGCTCCCGGGACGTAGGAGGAGGCTACACCTTC. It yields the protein CASSSRDVGGGYTF.

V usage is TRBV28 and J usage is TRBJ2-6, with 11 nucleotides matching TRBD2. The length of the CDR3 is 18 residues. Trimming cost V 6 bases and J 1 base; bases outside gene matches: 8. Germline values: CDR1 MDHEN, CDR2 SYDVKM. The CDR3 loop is CASRRLAGGLSGANVLTF. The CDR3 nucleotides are TGTGCCAGCAGAAGGTTAGCGGGAGGGTTGTCTGGGGCCAACGTCCTGACTTTC. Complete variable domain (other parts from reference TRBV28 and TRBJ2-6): DVKVTQSSRYLVKRTGEKVFLECVQDMDHENMFWYRQDPGLGLRLIYFSYDVKMKEKGDIPEGYSVSREKKERFSLILESASTNQTSMYLCASRRLAGGLSGANVLTFGAGSRLTVL.

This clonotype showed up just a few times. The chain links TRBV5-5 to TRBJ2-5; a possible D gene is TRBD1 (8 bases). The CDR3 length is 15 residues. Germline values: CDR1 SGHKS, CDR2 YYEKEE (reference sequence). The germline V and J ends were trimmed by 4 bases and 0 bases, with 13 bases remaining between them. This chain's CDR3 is CASSGRDRYQETQYF. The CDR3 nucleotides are TGTGCCAGCAGCGGGAGGGACAGGTACCAAGAGACCCAGTACTTC.

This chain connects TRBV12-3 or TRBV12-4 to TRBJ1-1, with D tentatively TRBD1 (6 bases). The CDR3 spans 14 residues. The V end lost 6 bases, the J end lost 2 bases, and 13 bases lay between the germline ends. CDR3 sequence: CASSRDRSNTEAFF. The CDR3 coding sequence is TGTGCCAGCAGCCGTGACAGGTCTAACACTGAAGCTTTCTTT.

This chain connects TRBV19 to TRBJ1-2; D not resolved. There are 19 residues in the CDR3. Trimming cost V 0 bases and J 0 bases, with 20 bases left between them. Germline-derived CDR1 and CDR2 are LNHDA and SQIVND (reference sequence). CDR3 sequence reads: CASSIDKRRRWSANYGYTF. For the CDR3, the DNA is TGTGCCAGTAGTATAGATAAGAGGAGAAGATGGTCTGCTAACTATGGCTACACCTTC.

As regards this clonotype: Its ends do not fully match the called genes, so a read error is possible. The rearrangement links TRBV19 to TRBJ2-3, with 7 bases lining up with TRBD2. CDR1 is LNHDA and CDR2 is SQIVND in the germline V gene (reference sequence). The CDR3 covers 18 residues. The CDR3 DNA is TGTGCCATTAGTCCCGGGGAGGGGTCGAATTCTTTCACAGATACGCAGTATTTT. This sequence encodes CAISPGEGSNSFTDTQYF.

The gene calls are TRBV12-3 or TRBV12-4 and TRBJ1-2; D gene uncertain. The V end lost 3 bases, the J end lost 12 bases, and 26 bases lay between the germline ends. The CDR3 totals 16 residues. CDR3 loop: CASSFQVQESTGGHTF. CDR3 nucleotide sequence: TGTGCCAGCAGTTTCCAGGTTCAGGAGTCGACGGGAGGCCACACCTTC.

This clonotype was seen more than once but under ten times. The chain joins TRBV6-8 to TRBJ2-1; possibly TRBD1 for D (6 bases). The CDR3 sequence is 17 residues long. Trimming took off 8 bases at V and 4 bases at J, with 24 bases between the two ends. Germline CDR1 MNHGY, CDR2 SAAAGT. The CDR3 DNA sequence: TGTGCCAGCCGACGCACCGGGATACAGGGTAGTTACAATGAGCAGTTCTTC. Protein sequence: CASRRTGIQGSYNEQFF.

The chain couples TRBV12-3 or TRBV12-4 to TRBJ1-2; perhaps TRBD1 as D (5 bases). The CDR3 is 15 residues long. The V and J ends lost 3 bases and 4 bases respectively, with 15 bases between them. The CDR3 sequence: CASSFRRPQGYGYTF. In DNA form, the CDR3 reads TGTGCCAGCAGTTTTAGGAGGCCCCAGGGCTATGGCTACACCTTC.

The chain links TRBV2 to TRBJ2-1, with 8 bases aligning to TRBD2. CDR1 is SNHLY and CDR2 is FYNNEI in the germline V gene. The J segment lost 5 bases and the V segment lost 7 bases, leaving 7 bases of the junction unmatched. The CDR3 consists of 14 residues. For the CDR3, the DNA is TGTGCCAGCAAGTTACAGCGGGGGCACAATGAGCAGTTCTTC. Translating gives CASKLQRGHNEQFF.

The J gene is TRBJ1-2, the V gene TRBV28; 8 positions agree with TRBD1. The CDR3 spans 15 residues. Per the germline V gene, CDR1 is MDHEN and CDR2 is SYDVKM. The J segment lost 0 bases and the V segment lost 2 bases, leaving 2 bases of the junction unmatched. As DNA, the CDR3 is TGTGCCAGCAGTTTAATGACAGGGGCTAACTATGGCTACACCTTC. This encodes CASSLMTGANYGYTF.

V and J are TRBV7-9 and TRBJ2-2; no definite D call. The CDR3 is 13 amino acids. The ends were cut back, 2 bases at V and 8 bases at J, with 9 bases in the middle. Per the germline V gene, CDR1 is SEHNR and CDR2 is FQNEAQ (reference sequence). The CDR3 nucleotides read TGTGCCAGCAGCTTACGGGCCCCGGGGGAGCTGTTTTTT. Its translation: CASSLRAPGELFF.

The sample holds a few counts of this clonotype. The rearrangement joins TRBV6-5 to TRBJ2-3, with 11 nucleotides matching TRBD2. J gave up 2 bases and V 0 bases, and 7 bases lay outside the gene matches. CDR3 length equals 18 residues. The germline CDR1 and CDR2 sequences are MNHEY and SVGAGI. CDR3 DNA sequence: TGTGCCAGCAGTTACTCGTGGCTAGCGGGAGGATCCACAGATACGCAGTATTTT. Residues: CASSYSWLAGGSTDTQYF.

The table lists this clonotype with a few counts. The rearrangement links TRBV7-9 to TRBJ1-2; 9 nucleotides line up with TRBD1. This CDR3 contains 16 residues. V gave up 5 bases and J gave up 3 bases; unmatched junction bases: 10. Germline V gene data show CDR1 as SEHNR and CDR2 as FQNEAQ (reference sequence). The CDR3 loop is CASSLELTGGDYGYTF. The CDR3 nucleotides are TGTGCCAGCAGCCTCGAACTGACAGGGGGAGACTATGGCTACACCTTC.

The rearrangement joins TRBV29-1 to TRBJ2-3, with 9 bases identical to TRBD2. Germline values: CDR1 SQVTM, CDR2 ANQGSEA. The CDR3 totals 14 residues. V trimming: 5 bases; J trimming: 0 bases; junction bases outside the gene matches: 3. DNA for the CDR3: TGCAGCGTTAGCGGGGGGACTAGCACAGATACGCAGTATTTT. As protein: CSVSGGTSTDTQYF.

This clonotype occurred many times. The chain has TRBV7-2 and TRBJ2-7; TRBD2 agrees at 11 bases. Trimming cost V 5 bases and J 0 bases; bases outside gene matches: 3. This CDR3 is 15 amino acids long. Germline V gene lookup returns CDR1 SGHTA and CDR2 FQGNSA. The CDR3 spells CASSLSGRASYEQYF. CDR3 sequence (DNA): TGTGCCAGCAGCCTTAGCGGGAGGGCCTCCTACGAGCAGTACTTC.

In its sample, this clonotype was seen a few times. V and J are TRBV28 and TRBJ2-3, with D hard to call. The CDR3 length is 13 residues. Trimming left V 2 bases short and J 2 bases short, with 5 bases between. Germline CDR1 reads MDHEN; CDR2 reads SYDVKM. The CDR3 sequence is CASSLLFTDTQYF. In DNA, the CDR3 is TGTGCCAGCAGTTTACTGTTCACAGATACGCAGTATTTT.

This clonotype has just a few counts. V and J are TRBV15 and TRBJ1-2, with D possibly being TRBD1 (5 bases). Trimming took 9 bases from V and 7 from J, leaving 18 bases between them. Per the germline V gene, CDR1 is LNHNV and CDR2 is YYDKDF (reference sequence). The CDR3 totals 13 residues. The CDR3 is CATSVGDSSGYTF. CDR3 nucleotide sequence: TGTGCCACTTCCGTAGGGGATTCGTCTGGCTACACCTTC.

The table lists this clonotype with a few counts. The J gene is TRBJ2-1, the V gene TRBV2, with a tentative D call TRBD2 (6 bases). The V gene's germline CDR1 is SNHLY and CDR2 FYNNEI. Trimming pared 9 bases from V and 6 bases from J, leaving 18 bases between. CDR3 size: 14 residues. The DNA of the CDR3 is TGTGCCAGAGGAGATTACGGGGGAGGCAATGAGCAGTTCTTC. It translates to CARGDYGGGNEQFF.